This TCR beta chain was captured by sequencing in a study of blood T cell repertoires in COVID-19. As for the study in general: The study drew acute and convalescent COVID-19 samples from the United States, Italy and Spain. T cells, B-cell-depleted T cells, or PBMCs supplied cDNA or gDNA.

Original processing methods: Estimation of nucleated cell counts relied on the amplification of reference gene primers. Using immunoSEQ multiplex PCR, the repertoire was profiled, and TCRdb retains in-frame clones only, with some absent. The DNA was the basis for D and trimming; V, J and clone size are from that table. The sample shows over 45,000 clones, about four fifths of them seen only once. The CDR3 runs 16 residues. CDR1 LNHDA and CDR2 SQIVND come from the germline V gene (reference sequence). V dropped 3 bases and J dropped 4; count of bases not matched to a gene: 5. The sequenced sample was peripheral blood. The TCR sequence derives from an elderly woman with acute or convalescent COVID-19. The chain joins TRBV19 to TRBJ2-1; 11 bases line up with TRBD2. CDR3 amino acids: CASSMTSGARYNEQFF. The CDR3 DNA follows: TGTGCCAGTAGTATGACTAGCGGGGCCCGATACAATGAGCAGTTCTTC.